These T cell receptor beta chains were read from a single sample in a study of technical replicates of blood from a handful of donors. TCRdb's copy holds only in-frame clones and misses some; the assay was immunoSEQ multiplex PCR. The sample yields about 59,000 clones, approximately 87% seen once. The sequencing input was PBMCs. Receptors originate from a human donor in good health. Some clones in this sample may be carry-over from other donors' samples. CDR3s include the opening cysteine and the closing phenylalanine or tryptophan. D genes are given only for firm matches. Where a row states a size, it is once, few, many or the class of an expanded clone; other rows omit it.

v_call	clone_size	j_call	d_call	cdr3_nt	cdr3_aa
TRBV4-1	.	TRBJ2-7	TRBD1	TGCGCCAGCAGCCCCGGGACAGGGGGTTCCTCCTACGAGCAGTACTTC	CASSPGTGGSSYEQYF
TRBV7-3	.	TRBJ2-3	.	TGTGCCAGCAGCTTGTATAGCACAGATACGCAGTATTTT	CASSLYSTDTQYF
TRBV5-3	.	TRBJ2-1	TRBD2	TGTGCCAGAAGCCCCCCGGGACTAGCGATCTCCTACAATGAGCAGTTCTTC	CARSPPGLAISYNEQFF
TRBV7-3	once	TRBJ2-1	.	TGTGCCAGCAGCATTGGAGGGAGGTCAAACAATGAGCAGTTCTTC	CASSIGGRSNNEQFF
TRBV7-6	.	TRBJ2-1	.	TGTGCCAGCAGCTTAGATGGAGGGCGGAATTCTGAGCAGTTCTTC	CASSLDGGRNSEQFF
TRBV5-1	.	TRBJ1-2	TRBD1	TGCGCCAGCAGTCCCGGGACAGGGGTTGGTGGCTACACCTTC	CASSPGTGVGGYTF
TRBV4-3	.	TRBJ2-7	TRBD2	TGCGCCAGCAGCTCGGCTAGCGGGGGCGCCTACGAGCAGTACTTC	CASSSASGGAYEQYF
TRBV2	few	TRBJ2-2	TRBD2	TGTGCCTGCCCCGGGACTAGCGGGGGACGATGGACCGGGGAGCTGTTTTTT	CACPGTSGGRWTGELFF
TRBV15	.	TRBJ1-5	.	TGTGCCACCAGCAGAGATCAGGCCCCCTCGAATCAGCCCCAGCATTTT	CATSRDQAPSNQPQHF
TRBV11-3	.	TRBJ1-3	.	TGTGCCAGCAGCTTATATCCTGGAAACACCATATATTTT	CASSLYPGNTIYF
TRBV5-1	.	TRBJ2-5	TRBD2	TGCGCCAGCAGCTTGGCCTTGACTAGCGGGATGGGGGAGACCCAGTACTTC	CASSLALTSGMGETQYF
TRBV6-1	.	TRBJ1-1	TRBD1	TGTGCCAGCAGTGGTTGGACAGGAGGGGTACGAGAAGCTTTCTTT	CASSGWTGGVREAFF
TRBV7-9	.	TRBJ1-1	TRBD1	TGTGCCAGCAGAGAACTGATTGGGGACAGGGCCGCTGAAGCTTTCTTT	CASRELIGDRAAEAFF
TRBV5-4	.	TRBJ1-1	TRBD1	TGTGCCAGCAGCCTTCGGACAGGGTCGGCCACTGAAGCTTTCTTT	CASSLRTGSATEAFF
TRBV11-2	.	TRBJ1-4	TRBD1	TGTGCCAGCAGCTTAGTTGGACAGGGTTTTTCTAATGAAAAACTGTTTTTT	CASSLVGQGFSNEKLFF
TRBV5-1	.	TRBJ2-3	TRBD2	TGCGCCAGCAGCTTGGACGGCGGGGGGCAGGCAGATACGCAGTATTTT	CASSLDGGGQADTQYF
TRBV4-2	.	TRBJ2-2	TRBD2	TGTGCCAGCAGCCAACTCACAACTAGCGGGGGCCCGGGCGGGGAGCTGTTTTTT	CASSQLTTSGGPGGELFF
TRBV7-9	few	TRBJ1-5	.	TGTGCCAGCAGCTTAGGTTCTGCGGGGAATCAGCCCCAGCATTTT	CASSLGSAGNQPQHF
TRBV10-3	.	TRBJ1-2	TRBD1	TGTGCCATCAGAGAAACCAGGGACAGCGAACCCGTGACCTTC	CAIRETRDSEPVTF
TRBV18	few	TRBJ1-5	TRBD1	TGTGCCAGCTCACCACAGGGGGCGAGCAATCAGCCCCAGCATTTT	CASSPQGASNQPQHF
TRBV15	many	TRBJ2-7	.	TGTGCCACCAGCAGAGAGGGCCAGGGGCTCGACGAGCAGTACTTC	CATSREGQGLDEQYF
TRBV10-3	once	TRBJ2-7	TRBD1	TGTGCCATAGGGACAGGGGGCGCGATGTACGAGCAGTACTTC	CAIGTGGAMYEQYF
TRBV5-1	.	TRBJ2-1	TRBD2	TGCGCCAGCAGCGTTACTAGCGGGAGGGCCGTGGAGCAGTTCTTC	CASSVTSGRAVEQFF
TRBV7-2	once	TRBJ2-5	TRBD1	TGTGCCAGCAGCCCCCGGACAGGGCGGCAAGAGACCCAGTACTTC	CASSPRTGRQETQYF
TRBV5-6	few	TRBJ2-7	.	TGTGCCAGCACCCGCGGAGAGTTACTCTACGAGCAGTACTTC	CASTRGELLYEQYF
TRBV6-5	.	TRBJ2-7	.	TGTGCCAGCAGTTCCCACTACGAGCAGTACTTC	CASSSHYEQYF
TRBV6-1	.	TRBJ2-1	TRBD1	TGTGCCAGCAGAACCCCGGGACAGGGGGCGCGTGAGCAGTTCTTC	CASRTPGQGAREQFF
TRBV29-1	.	TRBJ1-2	.	TGCAGCGTTGGAATTACAGGGACGAGGGGCTACACCTTC	CSVGITGTRGYTF
TRBV21-1	.	TRBJ2-7	.	TGTGCCAGCAGCAAAGAGGATGTGCCGGGGAGGGACAGGCCCGACTTCGGCTACGAGCAGTACTTC	CASSKEDVPGRDRPDFGYEQYF
TRBV7-2	.	TRBJ1-5	TRBD1	TGTGCCAGCAGCTTGAGACAGGGACCAAATCAGCCCCAGCATTTT	CASSLRQGPNQPQHF
TRBV6-5	.	TRBJ1-6	.	TGTGCCAGCAGAGATACAGGGTTATTTTCACCCCTCCACTTT	CASRDTGLFSPLHF
TRBV27	.	TRBJ1-2	.	TGTGCCAGCAGTTTATATCCCCCGGACAGACTTAACTATGGCTACACCTTC	CASSLYPPDRLNYGYTF
TRBV7-3	.	TRBJ2-3	TRBD2	TGTGCCAGCAGCTCCTACAGCGGGGGGGTCTCAGATACGCAGTATTTT	CASSSYSGGVSDTQYF
TRBV29-1	.	TRBJ2-7	TRBD1	TGCAGCGGGGGGACAGGAGTCTACGAGCAGTACTTC	CSGGTGVYEQYF
TRBV7-9	.	TRBJ2-5	TRBD2	TGTGCCAGCAGATCCGGGACTAGCGTAATCCGAGGGGAAGAGACCCAGTACTTC	CASRSGTSVIRGEETQYF
TRBV7-2	.	TRBJ2-1	.	TGTGCCAGCAGCTTAGGCGGGACTTACAATGAGCAGTTCTTC	CASSLGGTYNEQFF
TRBV4-1	.	TRBJ1-1	TRBD1	TGCGCCAGCAGCCAAGATCAGGACAGGGTAATGACCACTGAAGCTTTCTTT	CASSQDQDRVMTTEAFF
TRBV4-3	.	TRBJ2-7	TRBD2	TGCGCCAGCAGCCAAGAGGGGCGGGGGGAAATTTACGAGCAGTACTTC	CASSQEGRGEIYEQYF
TRBV18	few	TRBJ2-3	TRBD1	TGTGCCAGCTCACCGGGACAGGAGGCGCAGTATTTT	CASSPGQEAQYF
TRBV7-6	.	TRBJ2-3	.	TGTGCCAGCAGCTTAGATTATACGGGGGAACACACAGATACGCAGTATTTT	CASSLDYTGEHTDTQYF
TRBV19	.	TRBJ2-1	TRBD2	TGTGCCAGTACGGTGCGGGGGGCGGACAATGAGCAGTTCTTC	CASTVRGADNEQFF
TRBV4-3	.	TRBJ1-4	.	TGCGCCAGCAGCCAGTTCGAGGGGGAAGGAGAAAAACTGTTTTTT	CASSQFEGEGEKLFF
TRBV4-1	.	TRBJ2-5	TRBD2	TGCGCCAGCAGCCAAGGAGGTGTTTCTAGCGGGGCTGAGACCCAGTACTTC	CASSQGGVSSGAETQYF
TRBV6-5	.	TRBJ2-7	.	TGTGCCAGCAGTATAGACAGAAGAGGAAGCGAGCAGTACTTC	CASSIDRRGSEQYF
TRBV2	.	TRBJ1-2	TRBD1	TGTGCCAGCAGAGAGACCGGGACAGGGTCTGGCTACACCTTC	CASRETGTGSGYTF
TRBV4-3	.	TRBJ2-5	TRBD2	TGCGCCAGCAGCCAAGAACGGGGGGGCCAGGAGACCCAGTACTTC	CASSQERGGQETQYF
TRBV30	once	TRBJ2-1	TRBD2	TGTGCCTGGAGCAGGACTAGTCCCTACAATGAGCAGTTCTTC	CAWSRTSPYNEQFF